This T cell receptor beta chain derives from a study of blood T cell repertoires in COVID-19. The germline CDR1 and CDR2 sequences are SEHNR and FQNEAQ (reference sequence). With 5 bases removed from V and 2 bases from J, the gap between germline ends came to 15 bases. This CDR3 is 15 amino acids long. In the study's own analysis: The authors estimated nucleated cell counts from reference gene primer amplification. Using immunoSEQ multiplex PCR, the repertoire was profiled, and TCRdb retains in-frame clones only, with some absent. For V, J and clone size, that table is used; D and trimming come from the DNA. The sample holds about 210,000 clones, 85% to 90% seen once.

This clonotype originated in a man aged 25 to 40 who had recovered from COVID-19. V usage is TRBV7-9 and J usage is TRBJ1-2, with D perhaps TRBD1 (5 bases). What was sequenced was PBMCs or T cells enriched from blood (not recorded which). The CDR3 is CASSISGGLNYGYTF. DNA for the CDR3: TGTGCCAGCAGCATCAGCGGGGGGTTGAACTATGGCTACACCTTC.